The sequence of this TCR beta chain was determined in a study of early T cells in non-severe SARS-CoV-2 infection (dated by TCRdb to the early 2020s). Study-level background: TCR sequencing used bulk RNA from unsorted whole blood, so alpha and beta chains could not be paired. Results and caveats for the whole study, not just this receptor: VDJdb matching was skewed toward anti-spike CD8 responses and likely underestimated virus-specific expansions, missing private and CD4 specificities.

Trimming costs V 4 bases and J 2 bases, and their ends lie 15 bases apart. The germline V gene sets CDR1 to SGDLS and CDR2 to YYNGEE. From the cysteine through the phenylalanine, the CDR3 covers 15 amino acids. Only the CDR3 portion is preserved as DNA: 45 bases, with reading frame beginning at the first base. This clonotype was counted between two and nine times. Its cognate antigen has yet to be identified. No qualities accompany the bases; no much larger clone lies one base away. Library preparation employed 5' RACE. The sequencer listed for this sample is NextSeq 500. To correct for sequencing error and PCR bias, the TCR library protocol tagged individual cDNA molecules with unique molecular identifiers. Sequencing covered both TCR alpha and beta chains, and within each sample the abundances of alpha and beta sequences were tightly co-correlated. As for the original processing: Decombinator V4 was used to annotate the V gene, J gene and CDR3 of the TCR sequences. Expanded TCRs were defined as changing significantly between any two time points under a Poisson model with p below 0.0001. TCR abundances were normalised to the total number of TCRs sequenced per sample and were expressed as counts per million. TRAV1-2 paired with TRAJ12, TRAJ20 or TRAJ33 defined MAIT TCRs, while TRAV10 paired with TRAJ18 defined iNKT TCRs. A search of VDJdb, accessed on 1 November 2021, was run for TCRs annotated to CMV, EBV and SARS-CoV-2, with TCRs annotated for multiple antigens excluded. The public sequencing data were trimmed at Q25 with fastp and processed into clonotypes with MiXCR by TCRdb, which kept only in-frame beta chains. A single entry per CDR3 protein holds the most common genes and DNA from its merged rows. V and J calls and clone size were set by TCRdb, not the authors. This sample has about 48,000 distinct CDR3 sequences in its table, and 7.7% of those were observed once. Together, the top ten hold 5.8% of the sample.

This was a case-control study nested in a cohort of healthcare workers in London, UK, who had nasopharyngeal swab PCR tests and blood samples taken every week. Healthcare workers were enrolled in the week of the UK lockdown, from 23 to 31 March 2020, and were followed every week for up to 16 weeks. This sequence was found in an adult who was a healthcare worker with PCR-confirmed SARS-CoV-2 infection or an uninfected control (not recorded which). The chain couples TRBV9 to TRBJ1-2; TRBD1 might be the D gene, on 6 matching bases. The sample comprised whole blood. The nucleotides are TGTGCCAGCAGCTCTTCTGGCAGGGGAAACTATGGCTACACCTTC. Translated, this is CASSSSGRGNYGYTF.